These 20 T cell receptor beta chains originate from one sample sequenced in a study of T cell repertoires in cytomegalovirus infection (dated by TCRdb to about 2019). TCRdb shows the sequencer as Illumina HiSeq 1500. Starting from the raw public reads, TCRdb applied fastp trimming at Q25, assembled clones with MiXCR and retained in-frame beta chains. Identical CDR3 protein sequences are pooled into one entry, listed with their most common genes and DNA. This sample comprises 200,000 or so distinct CDR3 sequences, roughly 20% of them detected only once. 2.5% to 3% of the sample lies in the top ten. Sequences were obtained from PBMCs. The receptor source for this set is a human donor in good health (CMV status not recorded). Some clones in this sample may be carry-over from other donors' samples.

This clonotype was detected ten times or more. The chain links TRBV7-2 to TRBJ2-5, with D tentatively TRBD1 (6 bases). The CDR3 length is 15 residues. In germline, CDR1 is SGHTA, CDR2 FQGNSA. Trimming removed 3 bases at V and 4 bases at J, with 15 bases between. The CDR3 DNA reads TGTGCCAGCAGCTTCAGAGGGGGTGCGGGAGAGACCCAGTACTTC. Encoded protein: CASSFRGGAGETQYF.

A few counts support this clonotype. A junction end diverges from the germline sequence, so it may reflect a read error. The chain has TRBV6-5 and TRBJ2-7; a weak D match, TRBD1 (6 bases). Germline loops: CDR1 MNHEY, CDR2 SVGAGI. This CDR3 contains 13 residues. CDR3 amino acids: CASSYGLSGQLFF. The CDR3 bases are TGTGCCAGCAGTTACGGCCTCTCCGGACAGCTATTTTTC.

This clonotype turned up a few times. The V gene is TRBV7-2, the J gene TRBJ2-7; maybe TRBD2 (5 bases). V was cut by 4 bases and J by 3 bases, with 7 bases left in between. From germline, CDR1 is SGHTA and CDR2 FQGNSA. The CDR3 totals 12 residues. The CDR3 sequence: CASSYGVYEQYF. Written as DNA, the CDR3 is TGTGCCAGCAGCTACGGGGTCTACGAGCAGTACTTC.

This clonotype appeared a few times. The genes are TRBV6-5 and TRBJ2-7, with a tentative D call TRBD1 (5 bases). Germline V gene data show CDR1 as MNHEY and CDR2 as SVGAGI. Trimming pared 8 bases from V and 7 bases from J, leaving 15 bases between. The CDR3 has 12 residues. CDR3 protein: CASSRQGMEQYF. CDR3 nucleotides: TGTGCCAGCTCAAGGCAGGGCATGGAGCAGTACTTC.

The sample holds many counts of this clonotype. The rearrangement joins TRBV28 to TRBJ2-5, with D perhaps matching TRBD1 (6 bases). The V end was cut by 5 bases, the J end by 2 bases, with 18 bases between. The CDR3 is 16 residues long. Germline V lookup: CDR1 MDHEN, CDR2 SYDVKM. CDR3 residues: CASSGRRGQLQETQYF. In DNA form, the CDR3 reads TGTGCCAGCAGTGGTAGACGAGGACAGCTTCAAGAGACCCAGTACTTC.

This clonotype was counted only a few times. J is TRBJ2-7 and V is TRBV5-1; 9 nucleotides match TRBD1. Losses at the gene ends were 4 bases for V and 6 bases for J; bases not matched to a gene: 11. The CDR3 runs to 15 residues. Per germline, CDR1 SGHRS and CDR2 YFSETQ. CDR3 sequence reads: CASSAGDRDASEQYF. The CDR3 bases are TGCGCCAGCAGCGCCGGGGACAGGGACGCATCCGAGCAGTACTTC.

There are many counts of this clonotype. This chain uses TRBV7-2 with TRBJ2-1, with 9 bases aligning to TRBD2. The CDR3 has 17 amino acids. J lost 2 bases, V lost 5 bases, and 10 bases had no gene match. CDR1 SGHTA and CDR2 FQGNSA come from the germline V gene. CDR3 sequence: CASSLGPRTSAYNEQFF. The DNA of the CDR3 is TGTGCCAGCAGCCTAGGGCCGCGGACTAGCGCCTACAATGAGCAGTTCTTC.

CDR3 sequence (DNA): TGTGCCAGTACCCTGGACAGCTCTGGGGCCAACGTCCTGACTTTC. Translating gives CASTLDSSGANVLTF. The chain couples TRBV19 to TRBJ2-6; a possible D gene is TRBD1 (6 bases). Trimming took off 7 bases at V and 0 bases at J, with 10 bases between the two ends. CDR1 and CDR2 (germline): LNHDA, SQIVND (reference sequence). The CDR3 contains 15 residues. Combining the CDR3 with reference TRBV19 and TRBJ2-6 gives the whole variable domain DGGITQSPKYLFRKEGQNVTLSCEQNLNHDAMYWYRQDPGQGLRLIYYSQIVNDFQKGDIAEGYSVSREKKESFPLTVTSAQKNPTAFYLCASTLDSSGANVLTFGAGSRLTVL.

This clonotype occurred a few times. The rearrangement uses TRBV12-3 or TRBV12-4 and TRBJ2-5; 7 bases line up with TRBD1. V lost 8 bases to trimming and J lost 2 bases; unmatched junction nucleotides: 5. CDR3 size: 13 residues. CDR3 loop: CASGPGGQETQYF. The CDR3 DNA sequence: TGTGCCAGCGGCCCAGGGGGTCAAGAGACCCAGTACTTC.

Comments on this clonotype: This may arise from a read error, as a much more abundant clone is one base away. The rearrangement joins TRBV12-3 or TRBV12-4 to TRBJ1-2; D is unresolved. This CDR3 has 12 amino acids. The V end lost 3 bases, the J end lost 4 bases, and 6 bases lay between the germline ends. In nucleotides, the CDR3 is TGTGCCAGCAGTTTGTCCGCCTATGGCTACACCTTC. This codes for CASSLSAYGYTF.

The chain combines TRBV7-9 with TRBJ1-6; D is uncertain. Between the trimmed V and J ends, which lost 1 base and 7 bases, there was a span of 5 bases. The CDR3 consists of 13 residues. In germline, CDR1 is SEHNR, CDR2 FQNEAQ (reference sequence). The chain's CDR3 is CASSLEGNSPLHF. CDR3 nucleotide sequence: TGTGCCAGCAGCTTAGAGGGAAATTCACCCCTCCACTTT.

This sequence joins TRBV11-2 and TRBJ2-5; either TRBD1 or TRBD2 may supply D (5 bases each). V gave up 3 bases and J gave up 0 bases, with 17 bases separating them. This CDR3 is 17 amino acids long. Germline V gives CDR1 SGHAT, CDR2 FQNNGV. In DNA form, the CDR3 reads TGTGCCAGCAGCTTTCTCAACGAGGGGCGGTACCAAGAGACCCAGTACTTC. The encoded protein is CASSFLNEGRYQETQYF.

The chain carries TRBV7-6 and TRBJ1-1; maybe TRBD1 (5 bases). The ends were cut back, 8 bases at V and 0 bases at J, with 10 bases in the middle. Germline lookup yields CDR1 SGHVS and CDR2 FNYEAQ. CDR3 length: 13 amino acids. The CDR3 DNA sequence: TGTGCCAGCGGGGCAGATCTGAACACTGAAGCTTTCTTT. The encoded protein is CASGADLNTEAFF.

The chain is built from TRBV7-9 and TRBJ2-2; D is unclear. V lost 3 bases and J 9 bases, leaving 17 bases between the germline ends. This CDR3 has 15 residues. Germline-derived CDR1 and CDR2 are SEHNR and FQNEAQ (reference sequence). Here the CDR3 reads CASSFNSAKARELFF. In DNA, the CDR3 is TGTGCCAGCAGCTTTAACAGCGCCAAGGCCAGGGAGCTGTTTTTT.

This clonotype was counted ten times or more. The V and J genes are TRBV2 and TRBJ2-4, with TRBD2 as a possible D gene (6 bases). Germline CDR1 reads SNHLY; CDR2 reads FYNNEI. This CDR3 region has 15 residues. V was cut by 7 bases and J by 0 bases, with 13 bases left in between. CDR3 loop: CASKPSGLAKNIQYF. The CDR3 DNA reads TGTGCCAGCAAGCCGAGCGGGTTAGCCAAAAACATTCAGTACTTC.

This clonotype was seen many times. This chain uses TRBV7-7 with TRBJ2-5; D unresolved. Germline CDR1 is SSHAT and CDR2 is FNYEAQ (reference sequence). Trimming stripped 3 bases from V and 5 bases from J, with 16 bases between. CDR3 size: 15 residues. The CDR3 reads CASSFSYRADETQYF. Here the CDR3 DNA reads TGTGCCAGCAGCTTCTCTTACCGGGCGGACGAGACCCAGTACTTC.

This clonotype came up many times. The genes are TRBV7-2 and TRBJ1-5, with D perhaps TRBD1 (5 bases). This CDR3 contains 16 residues. The V gene lost 4 bases and the J gene lost 0 bases, with 13 bases spanning the gap. Germline CDR1 SGHTA, CDR2 FQGNSA. Here the CDR3 DNA reads TGTGCCAGCAGCTGGGGGAGAGGGGATAGCAATCAGCCCCAGCATTTT. Translating gives CASSWGRGDSNQPQHF.

This clonotype occurred many times. The chain is built from TRBV7-2 and TRBJ2-7; D gene uncertain. The CDR3 consists of 14 residues. Germline CDR1 reads SGHTA; CDR2 reads FQGNSA. The V end lost 0 bases, the J end lost 1 base, and 7 bases lay between the germline ends. In DNA, the CDR3 is TGTGCCAGCAGCTTAGCGTTTGGTTCCTACGAGCAGTACTTC. This gives the protein CASSLAFGSYEQYF.

The rearrangement uses TRBV20-1 and TRBJ1-1, with a weak D call TRBD1 (6 bases). Germline CDR1 reads DFQATT; CDR2 reads SNEGSKA (reference sequence). The CDR3 is 13 amino acids. V lost 2 bases to trimming and J lost 4 bases, with 11 bases between them. CDR3 DNA sequence: TGCAGTGCTAGACAGGGGTTGGGCACTGAAGCTTTCTTT. Translating gives CSARQGLGTEAFF.

This clonotype was detected only a few times. The chain carries TRBV7-3 and TRBJ1-2, with 8 bases lining up with TRBD1. The V and J ends lost 6 bases and 6 bases, in that order; junction bases with no gene match: 15. The CDR3 sequence is 16 residues long. Germline-derived CDR1 and CDR2 are SGHTA and FQGTGA. The CDR3 region has the DNA TGTGCCAGCAGGGAAGGGCCCGGGCAGGGGGCGAATGGCTACACCTTC. This encodes CASREGPGQGANGYTF.